This TCR beta chain was found in a study of T-cell memory formation after mild COVID-19. MiXCR, run by TCRdb on the 5' RACE reads, gives a single entry per CDR3 protein. The repertoire consists of some 600,000 distinct CDR3 sequences, with 17% occurring once and the leading ten covering about 7.5%. Germline assignment: CDR1 MNHEY and CDR2 SVGEGT. V shed 5 bases and J shed 9 bases, with 19 bases lying between them. This CDR3 is 14 amino acids long. The receptor was isolated from an adult woman who had mild COVID-19 (a few samples of this study predate the infection). Cell type and time point are not known. Sequencing used PBMCs or a T cell subset sorted from them (not recorded which). The chain has TRBV6-2 or TRBV6-3 and TRBJ2-5; perhaps TRBD2 as D (5 bases). In nucleotides, the CDR3 is TGTGCCAGCAGTGACCGGGATGATCGAGGCGCCCAGTACTTC. The encoded protein is CASSDRDDRGAQYF.